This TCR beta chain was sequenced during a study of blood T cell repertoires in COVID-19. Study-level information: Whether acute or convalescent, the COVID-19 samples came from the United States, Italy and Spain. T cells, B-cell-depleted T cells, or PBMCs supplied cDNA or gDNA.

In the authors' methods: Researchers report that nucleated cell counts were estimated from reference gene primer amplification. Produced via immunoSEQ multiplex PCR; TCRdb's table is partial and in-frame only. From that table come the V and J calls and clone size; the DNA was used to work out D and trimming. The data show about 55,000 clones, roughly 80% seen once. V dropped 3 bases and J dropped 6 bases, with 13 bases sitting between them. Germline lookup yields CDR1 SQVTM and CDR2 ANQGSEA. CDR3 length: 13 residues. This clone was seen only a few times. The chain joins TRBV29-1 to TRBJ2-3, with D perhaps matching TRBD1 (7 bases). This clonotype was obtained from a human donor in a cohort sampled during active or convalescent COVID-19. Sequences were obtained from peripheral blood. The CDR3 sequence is CSVDLQGGDTQYF. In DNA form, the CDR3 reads TGCAGCGTTGATCTCCAGGGGGGCGATACGCAGTATTTT.